The 26 T cell receptor beta chains listed next were all sequenced from one sample in a study of blood T cell repertoires in COVID-19. Only in-frame clones appear in the TCRdb table, and some are missing; sequencing was by immunoSEQ multiplex PCR. The data show roughly 200,000 clones, approximately 83% seen once. Sequenced sample: peripheral blood. These receptors were taken from a man aged 55 to 70 with acute or convalescent COVID-19.

The table lists this clone with a count of one. The rearrangement uses TRBV2 and TRBJ2-1; no definite D call. This CDR3 is built from 16 residues. The germline V and J ends were trimmed by 5 bases and 0 bases, with 14 bases remaining between them. Germline CDR1 SNHLY, CDR2 FYNNEI. CDR3 region: CASSPIGTSSYNEQFF. CDR3 nucleotide sequence: TGTGCCAGCAGTCCAATTGGCACGTCCTCCTACAATGAGCAGTTCTTC.

DNA of the CDR3: TGTGCCAGTAGTACCGGACAAACGAACACCGGGGAGCTGTTTTTT. Protein sequence: CASSTGQTNTGELFF. V gene TRBV19 combines with J gene TRBJ2-2; TRBD1 might be the D (5 bases). V gave up 4 bases and J gave up 0 bases, with 9 bases separating them. Germline V gives CDR1 LNHDA, CDR2 SQIVND (reference sequence). The CDR3 covers 15 residues.

This rearrangement joins TRBV6-5 to TRBJ2-2; the match to TRBD2 covers 11 bases. With 7 bases clipped from V and 5 bases from J, the junction kept 6 bases outside the gene matches. CDR1 and CDR2 from the germline V gene are MNHEY and SVGAGI. This CDR3 has 15 residues. CDR3 loop: CASIAGGVGTGELFF. CDR3 coding DNA: TGTGCCAGCATAGCGGGAGGGGTAGGGACCGGGGAGCTGTTTTTT.

V usage is TRBV4-2 and J usage is TRBJ2-2, with 8 bases aligning to TRBD2. The germline V gene encodes CDR1 LGHNA and CDR2 YNFKEQ. This CDR3 region has 16 residues. V lost 0 bases to trimming and J lost 5 bases; unmatched junction nucleotides: 5. The CDR3 coding sequence is TGTGCCAGCAGCCAAGATTGGAAGCGGGAGACCGGGGAGCTGTTTTTT. This sequence encodes CASSQDWKRETGELFF.

The CDR3 protein is CASSADRLSRNTIYF. As DNA, the CDR3 is TGTGCCAGCAGCGCGGACAGGTTGTCTAGAAACACCATATATTTT. V gene TRBV11-2 combines with J gene TRBJ1-3, with 7 bases fitting TRBD1. The CDR3 runs to 15 residues. Per germline, CDR1 SGHAT and CDR2 FQNNGV. Trimming at V came to 5 bases and at J to 5 bases, leaving 9 bases not matched to a gene.

The J gene is TRBJ2-7, the V gene TRBV15; 12 nucleotides align to TRBD1. The CDR3 loop spans 18 amino acids. Per germline, CDR1 LNHNV and CDR2 YYDKDF (reference sequence). With 0 bases clipped from V and 1 base from J, the junction kept 7 bases outside the gene matches. DNA for the CDR3: TGTGCCACCAGCAGAGATCATATGGGACAGGGGGCATCCTACGAGCAGTACTTC. Its translation is CATSRDHMGQGASYEQYF.

This chain uses TRBV7-2 with TRBJ2-1; D is undetermined. This CDR3 has 15 residues. Germline values: CDR1 SGHTA, CDR2 FQGNSA. The V end lost 3 bases, the J end lost 2 bases, and 11 bases lay between the germline ends. This chain's CDR3 is CASSLSLPTYNEQFF. In DNA, the CDR3 is TGTGCCAGCAGCTTGAGCCTACCGACCTACAATGAGCAGTTCTTC.

Turning to this clone: This sample also contains other DNA sequences that code for the same CDR3. The V gene is TRBV6-1, the J gene TRBJ2-7, with a weak D call TRBD1 (5 bases). Germline values: CDR1 MNHNS, CDR2 SASEGT. The V and J ends lost 2 bases and 4 bases respectively, with 6 bases between them. The CDR3 runs 12 residues. This chain's CDR3 is CASSEQGYEQYF. The CDR3, as DNA: TGTGCCAGCAGTGAACAGGGTTACGAGCAGTACTTC.

This chain links TRBV7-5 with TRBJ2-3; whether TRBD1, the table's D call, matches the DNA was not checked. TRBV7-5 corresponds to a pseudogene. This CDR3 is built from 17 residues. This CDR3 is CVRSLGGAGTGTDTQYF. CDR3 in DNA: TGTGTCAGAAGCTTAGGAGGCGCCGGGACAGGCACAGATACGCAGTATTTT.

The chain recombines TRBV2 with TRBJ2-1; TRBD1 is a possible D gene (5 bases). This CDR3 region has 12 residues. Germline CDR1 and CDR2: SNHLY and FYNNEI. Trimming took 6 bases from V and 13 from J, leaving 16 bases between them. The CDR3 protein is CASSPDQGSQFF. The CDR3 DNA sequence: TGTGCCAGCAGCCCCGACCAGGGTTCACAGTTCTTC.

This clone was observed a few times. The V and J genes are TRBV9 and TRBJ2-1, with a possible D match to TRBD2 (5 bases). Looked up from germline, CDR1 is SGDLS and CDR2 is YYNGEE. The length of the CDR3 is 15 residues. The V gene lost 4 bases and the J gene lost 6 bases, with 17 bases spanning the gap. CDR3 in amino acids: CASSTRAGAGNEQFF. The CDR3 DNA reads TGTGCCAGCAGCACACGGGCGGGTGCAGGCAATGAGCAGTTCTTC.

This clone was recorded a few times. The rearrangement uses TRBV18 and TRBJ2-1; 8 bases map to TRBD2. This CDR3 region has 14 residues. The germline V gene encodes CDR1 KGHSH and CDR2 LQKENI. The J segment lost 1 base and the V segment lost 6 bases, leaving 2 bases of the junction unmatched. The CDR3 DNA reads as TGTGCCAGCTCCCGGGGGGGTTCCTACAATGAGCAGTTCTTC. Its protein is CASSRGGSYNEQFF.

The chain employs TRBV10-3 and TRBJ1-2; 8 bases match TRBD1. The V and J ends lost 10 bases and 4 bases, in that order; junction bases with no gene match: 8. Germline V gene data show CDR1 as ENHRY and CDR2 as SYGVKD. There are 13 residues in the CDR3. CDR3 loop: CATPTGVGYGYTF. CDR3 sequence (DNA): TGTGCCACCCCGACAGGGGTGGGCTATGGCTACACCTTC.

This chain links TRBV19 with TRBJ2-1; no firm D call. Trimming pared 5 bases from V and 2 bases from J, leaving 10 bases between. The germline gives CDR1 LNHDA, CDR2 SQIVND (reference sequence). The CDR3 extends over 14 amino acids. CDR3 region: CASSLAITYNEQFF. CDR3 nucleotide sequence: TGTGCCAGTAGTCTCGCGATCACCTACAATGAGCAGTTCTTC.

This CDR3 reads CASSTQGAKRNTIYF. CDR3 nucleotide sequence: TGTGCCAGCAGCACACAGGGGGCTAAGAGAAACACCATATATTTT. The J gene is TRBJ1-3, the V gene TRBV9; 9 nucleotides align to TRBD1. The J segment lost 5 bases and the V segment lost 4 bases, leaving 7 bases of the junction unmatched. This CDR3 is built from 15 residues. Germline CDR1 reads SGDLS; CDR2 reads YYNGEE.

The chain joins TRBV28 to TRBJ2-7, with TRBD1 matching 7 bases. The junction had 2 bases not matched to a gene; V was cut back by 7 bases and J by 2 bases. There are 12 residues in the CDR3. Germline V lookup: CDR1 MDHEN, CDR2 SYDVKM. The CDR3 DNA is TGTGCCAGCACAACAGGGGCCTACGAGCAGTACTTC. It is translated as CASTTGAYEQYF.

This chain joins TRBV27 and TRBJ2-7; 7 bases align to TRBD1. The trim removed 5 bases at V and 2 bases at J, leaving 6 bases unmatched. This CDR3 is 14 amino acids long. CDR1 is MNHEY, CDR2 SMNVEV, per germline (reference sequence). The CDR3 bases are TGTGCCAGCAGTCCTCCTGGGACAGCCTACGAGCAGTACTTC. Amino acid sequence: CASSPPGTAYEQYF.

This chain links TRBV6-5 with TRBJ1-5, with 9 bases identical to TRBD1. The CDR3 runs 15 residues. Germline CDR1 MNHEY, CDR2 SVGAGI. The J segment lost 7 bases and the V segment lost 6 bases, leaving 10 bases of the junction unmatched. The CDR3 loop reads CASSSGTGKGQPQHF. CDR3 nucleotides: TGTGCCAGCAGCTCCGGGACAGGGAAAGGACAGCCCCAGCATTTT.

The chain couples TRBV4-2 to TRBJ2-2; TRBD2 agrees at 10 bases. From germline, CDR1 is LGHNA and CDR2 YNFKEQ. The junction had 5 bases not matched to a gene; V was cut back by 4 bases and J by 0 bases. The CDR3 is made up of 17 amino acids. CDR3 region: CASSPGTSGTNTGELFF. The CDR3 bases are TGTGCCAGCAGCCCCGGCACTAGCGGGACGAACACCGGGGAGCTGTTTTTT.

The V and J genes are TRBV5-6 and TRBJ2-1, with D tentatively TRBD2 (6 bases). The CDR3 is 15 amino acids. Trimming stripped 4 bases from V and 2 bases from J, with 13 bases between. Germline V CDR1 and CDR2: SGHDT, YYEEEE. CDR3 nucleotide sequence: TGTGCCAGCAGCCCAATGGGGGGACCCTACAATGAGCAGTTCTTC. Its translation: CASSPMGGPYNEQFF.

This clone was counted a few times. The chain uses TRBV21-1 and TRBJ1-5. TRBV21-1 is annotated as a pseudogene. The CDR3 has 15 amino acids. For the CDR3, the DNA is TGTGCCAGCAGCCACTTTCGGGGAGGAGGCCAGCCCCAGCATTTT. Residues: CASSHFRGGGQPQHF.

CDR3 nucleotide sequence: TGTGCCAGCAGTCGAGGGACAGGGGGCACAGATACGCAGTATTTT. It specifies CASSRGTGGTDTQYF. The rearrangement uses TRBV28 and TRBJ2-3; 10 nucleotides line up with TRBD1. Germline loops: CDR1 MDHEN, CDR2 SYDVKM. Trimming cost V 5 bases and J 1 base; bases outside gene matches: 3. The CDR3 is 15 residues long.

V and J are TRBV7-3 and TRBJ2-5; no clear D gene. The germline V gene has CDR1 SGHTA and CDR2 FQGTGA. The V end was cut by 2 bases, the J end by 3 bases, with 7 bases between. The CDR3 has 13 amino acids. CDR3 residues: CASSLGQEETQYF. In DNA form, the CDR3 reads TGTGCCAGCAGCTTAGGGCAGGAAGAGACCCAGTACTTC.

V is TRBV19 and J is TRBJ2-1; 7 bases line up with TRBD2. The germline CDR1 and CDR2 sequences are LNHDA and SQIVND (reference sequence). V was clipped by 6 bases and J by 4 bases; unmatched bases: 6. The CDR3 is made up of 14 amino acids. DNA for the CDR3: TGTGCCAGTAGGGGCACTAGCGTTTACAATGAGCAGTTCTTC. This translates into CASRGTSVYNEQFF.

The CDR3 region is CASSAGTTHGEQFF. In DNA form, the CDR3 reads TGTGCCAGCAGCGCGGGGACTACCCACGGTGAGCAGTTCTTC. The rearrangement links TRBV27 to TRBJ2-1; 7 positions agree with TRBD2. There are 14 residues in the CDR3. Losses at the gene ends were 6 bases for V and 9 bases for J; bases not matched to a gene: 11. Germline values: CDR1 MNHEY, CDR2 SMNVEV (reference sequence).

V gene TRBV28 combines with J gene TRBJ2-3; TRBD2 agrees at 8 bases. The CDR3 loop spans 16 amino acids. J gave up 4 bases and V 1 base, and 7 bases lay outside the gene matches. Germline lookup yields CDR1 MDHEN and CDR2 SYDVKM. The CDR3 sequence: CASSLSSGLPPDTQYF. DNA of the CDR3: TGTGCCAGCAGTTTATCTAGCGGGCTACCCCCAGATACGCAGTATTTT.